Listed here are 17 T cell receptor beta chains from one sample, sequenced in a study of shared clonotypes between healthy human individuals. Clones were sequenced by immunoSEQ multiplex PCR, and TCRdb holds only the in-frame ones, with some missing. Of about half a million clones listed, about 72% are singletons. Sequencing was performed on PBMCs. These receptor sequences come from a woman in her thirties or forties in good health. Some clones in this sample may be carry-over from other donors' samples.

The CDR3 nucleotides read TGTGCCAGCAGCTTATCAACCGAGCAGTACTTC. It translates to CASSLSTEQYF. This sequence joins TRBV7-2 and TRBJ2-7; D is unclear. The CDR3 totals 11 residues. V shed 2 bases and J shed 6 bases, with 5 bases lying between them. Looked up from germline, CDR1 is SGHTA and CDR2 is FQGNSA.

Worth noting for this clone: This sample also contains other DNA sequences that code for the same CDR3. The chain combines TRBV5-1 with TRBJ1-3; D gene ambiguous. Germline-derived CDR1 and CDR2 are SGHRS and YFSETQ. The CDR3 is 16 residues long. V was cut by 0 bases and J by 4 bases, with 14 bases left in between. The CDR3 coding sequence is TGCGCCAGCAGCTTGGCCGGTCCCTCGAGGGGAAACACCATATATTTT. Amino acid sequence: CASSLAGPSRGNTIYF.

Details on this clone: The sample carries other DNA sequences with the same CDR3. The chain uses TRBV4-1 and TRBJ2-3, with D possibly being TRBD2 (6 bases). The germline CDR1 and CDR2 sequences are MGHRA and YSYEKL. The CDR3 totals 16 residues. The germline V and J ends were trimmed by 0 bases and 0 bases, with 10 bases remaining between them. CDR3 nucleotide sequence: TGCGCCAGCAGCCAAGATGGGAGGACTAGCACAGATACGCAGTATTTT. Its protein product is CASSQDGRTSTDTQYF.

The chain is built from TRBV7-9 and TRBJ2-5, with 8 bases matching TRBD2. V dropped 5 bases and J dropped 7; count of bases not matched to a gene: 15. There are 16 residues in the CDR3. From germline, CDR1 is SEHNR and CDR2 FQNEAQ (reference sequence). DNA of the CDR3: TGTGCCAGCAGCCCCGGGGGTAGCGGGGCGATAGGGACCCAGTACTTC. Translating it yields CASSPGGSGAIGTQYF.

The chain combines TRBV25-1 with TRBJ1-2; D is ambiguous. Per the germline V gene, CDR1 is MGHDK and CDR2 is SYGVNS. There are 14 residues in the CDR3. With 6 bases removed from V and 8 bases from J, the gap between germline ends came to 19 bases. CDR3 amino acids: CASSEEGFPLGYTF. The CDR3 DNA sequence: TGTGCCAGCAGCGAGGAGGGCTTTCCCTTGGGCTACACCTTC.

With respect to this clone: Given a far larger clone just one base away, this is likely a sequencing read error. The chain employs TRBV7-2 and TRBJ2-1; D possibly matches TRBD1 or TRBD2 (6 bases each). V shed 1 base and J shed 9 bases, with 13 bases lying between them. The CDR3 extends over 14 amino acids. Germline values: CDR1 SGHTA, CDR2 FQGNSA. The CDR3 DNA is TGTGCCAGCAGCTTAGAAGGGGGGAGTCCTGAGCAGTTCTTC. Amino acids: CASSLEGGSPEQFF.

This clone appeared a single time. Here the CDR3 DNA reads TGTGCCAGCAGCCCAAGACGTAACTATGGCTACACCTTC. This gives the protein CASSPRRNYGYTF. V and J are TRBV28 and TRBJ1-2, with D uncertain. This CDR3 region has 13 residues. In germline, CDR1 is MDHEN, CDR2 SYDVKM. Trimming took off 6 bases at V and 1 base at J, with 9 bases between the two ends.

This clone has only one observation. The V and J genes are TRBV4-1 and TRBJ2-2; 10 bases align to TRBD1. Germline CDR1 reads MGHRA; CDR2 reads YSYEKL. V was pared by 2 bases and J by 3 bases, with 12 bases of the junction left unmatched. The CDR3 loop spans 19 amino acids. CDR3 sequence reads: CASSQSGTGVFFDTGELFF. CDR3 sequence (DNA): TGCGCCAGCAGCCAATCCGGGACAGGGGTTTTCTTTGACACCGGGGAGCTGTTTTTT.

The chain employs TRBV27 and TRBJ2-7; 7 bases agree with TRBD2. CDR3 length: 13 residues. V trimming: 3 bases; J trimming: 5 bases; junction bases outside the gene matches: 4. Germline V gives CDR1 MNHEY, CDR2 SMNVEV (reference sequence). This CDR3 reads CASSFGRRDEQYF. The CDR3 DNA sequence: TGTGCCAGCAGTTTCGGGAGGAGAGACGAGCAGTACTTC.

With respect to this clone: In the same sample, other DNA sequences code for this CDR3. The rearrangement links TRBV25-1 to TRBJ2-5; the D gene could be TRBD1 or TRBD2 (6 bases each). The end of the DNA is better explained by TRBJ2-7, so the J call may be wrong. Germline V gene data show CDR1 as MGHDK and CDR2 as SYGVNS. The CDR3 loop spans 13 amino acids. CDR3 bases: TGTGCCAGCAGTCCCGGAGGGGGTTACGAGCAGTACTTC. Translation gives CASSPGGGYEQYF.

The V and J genes are TRBV27 and TRBJ2-5; D may be TRBD1 (5 bases). V was clipped by 6 bases and J by 6 bases, with 17 bases between them. Germline values: CDR1 MNHEY, CDR2 SMNVEV (reference sequence). The CDR3 loop spans 14 amino acids. CDR3 bases: TGTGCCAGCAGGTTGGCAGGGTGTTTGAAGACCCAGTACTTC. This sequence encodes CASRLAGCLKTQYF.

The V gene is TRBV18, the J gene TRBJ1-5, with 9 bases fitting TRBD1. Trimming at V came to 2 bases and at J to 9 bases, leaving 8 bases not matched to a gene. The germline CDR1 and CDR2 sequences are KGHSH and LQKENI. This CDR3 has 15 residues. The CDR3 region has the DNA TGTGCCAGCTCACCAACCGGGACAGGGTCAGCGCCCCAGCATTTT. This translates into CASSPTGTGSAPQHF.

V usage is TRBV9 and J usage is TRBJ2-7; TRBD2 matches at 8 bases. Germline V gene data show CDR1 as SGDLS and CDR2 as YYNGEE. Trimming at V came to 4 bases and at J to 6 bases, leaving 9 bases not matched to a gene. This CDR3 spans 14 amino acids. CDR3 sequence: CASSKGLGEGEQYF. The CDR3 bases are TGTGCCAGCAGCAAGGGACTAGGAGAAGGCGAGCAGTACTTC.

The rearrangement uses TRBV4-1 and TRBJ2-5; TRBD1 agrees at 7 bases. This CDR3 contains 17 residues. Germline V gene sequence: CDR1 MGHRA, CDR2 YSYEKL. After removal of 1 base from V and 5 bases from J, the junction contained 13 bases not matched to a gene. As DNA, the CDR3 is TGCGCCAGCAGCCAAGGGTGGGGCAGGGGGAAGTCTGAGACCCAGTACTTC. Encoded protein: CASSQGWGRGKSETQYF.

This chain connects TRBV19 to TRBJ2-5; 14 bases are shared with TRBD2. V shed 4 bases and J 4 bases; nucleotides not matched to a gene: 5. The CDR3 extends over 16 amino acids. CDR1 and CDR2 (germline): LNHDA, SQIVND (reference sequence). CDR3 DNA sequence: TGTGCCAGTAGTAACGGACTAGCGGGAGGTGTAGAGACCCAGTACTTC. This gives the protein CASSNGLAGGVETQYF.

The genes are TRBV7-2 and TRBJ2-5, with TRBD1 matching over 11 bases. The ends lost 3 bases at V and 7 bases at J; junction bases unmatched: 7. Germline CDR1 reads SGHTA; CDR2 reads FQGNSA. CDR3 length equals 15 residues. The CDR3 DNA reads TGTGCCAGCAGCTTCACCGGACAGGGGGCAGGGACCCAGTACTTC. Protein sequence: CASSFTGQGAGTQYF.

The rearrangement uses TRBV7-6 and TRBJ2-1, with 9 bases fitting TRBD2. The CDR3 contains 16 residues. Germline loops: CDR1 SGHVS, CDR2 FNYEAQ. Trimming at V came to 5 bases and at J to 8 bases, leaving 13 bases not matched to a gene. The CDR3 spells CASSLRGAGGVYEQFF. The DNA of the CDR3 is TGTGCCAGCAGCCTCAGAGGAGCGGGAGGAGTCTATGAGCAGTTCTTC.